The 13 T cell receptor beta chains given below trace back to one sample, sequenced in a study of human T cells and chemical hapten exposure. In TCRdb, the RACE reads were re-called with MiXCR into one record per CDR3 protein. Of 35,000 or so distinct CDR3 sequences in the sample, approximately 10% are singletons; the top ten hold 25% to 35%. The time point was: pre-sensitization, week 0. Treatment in this sample: therapeutic diphenylcyclopropenone sensitization with weekly scalp DPC. Sequencing started from total RNA isolated from unfractionated whole blood. The source was whole blood, collected in connection with sensitization to the hapten diphenylcyclopropenone (DPC). The receptor set was obtained from a man over 45 with alopecia areata. Some clones in this sample may be carry-over from other donors' samples.

The CDR3 DNA follows: TGTGCCAGCAGGGGGGGGCAGCTCGATGAGCAGTTCTTC. As protein: CASRGGQLDEQFF. The chain links TRBV27 to TRBJ2-1, with D perhaps TRBD2 (7 bases). The CDR3 extends over 13 amino acids. Germline V gene sequence: CDR1 MNHEY, CDR2 SMNVEV (reference sequence). V lost 6 bases and J lost 8, with 14 bases in between.

This clonotype was seen ten or more times. This chain uses TRBV12-5 with TRBJ2-5; the D gene is possibly TRBD2 (5 bases). The CDR3 contains 13 residues. The ends were cut back, 9 bases at V and 3 bases at J, with 14 bases in the middle. Germline loops: CDR1 LGHNT, CDR2 FRNRAP. DNA for the CDR3: TGTGCTAGCGGGGAGAGGCAGGAAGAGACCCAGTACTTC. As protein: CASGERQEETQYF.

This clonotype occurred many times. The chain carries TRBV6-2 or TRBV6-3 and TRBJ2-1; no clear D. This CDR3 is built from 14 residues. Germline CDR1 MNHEY, CDR2 SVGEGT. V lost 3 bases to trimming and J lost 0 bases, with 6 bases between them. CDR3 protein: CASSYSSSYNEQFF. The CDR3 DNA is TGTGCCAGCAGTTATTCCAGCTCCTACAATGAGCAGTTCTTC.

Ten or more counts support this clonotype. The rearrangement links TRBV7-8 to TRBJ1-1; D is possibly TRBD1 (5 bases). Trimming removed 4 bases at V and 0 bases at J, with 12 bases between. The CDR3 loop spans 15 amino acids. Germline V gives CDR1 SGHVS, CDR2 FQNEAQ. CDR3 region: CASSSGGVLNTEAFF. In nucleotides, the CDR3 is TGTGCCAGCAGCTCCGGGGGGGTCTTGAACACTGAAGCTTTCTTT.

This clonotype occurred many times. The chain is built from TRBV12-3 or TRBV12-4 and TRBJ1-1; D ambiguous. The CDR3 is 13 amino acids. V dropped 2 bases and J dropped 1 base, with 5 bases sitting between them. Here the CDR3 DNA reads TGTGCCAGCAGTTTAAGCCAGAACACTGAAGCTTTCTTT. Protein product: CASSLSQNTEAFF.

This clonotype was counted only a few times. The rearrangement joins TRBV29-1 to TRBJ2-1, with 12 bases that match TRBD2. The CDR3 is made up of 13 amino acids. Germline lookup yields CDR1 SQVTM and CDR2 ANQGSEA. The CDR3 sequence: CSVRLAGVNEQFF. DNA for the CDR3: TGCAGTGTCCGACTAGCGGGAGTCAATGAGCAGTTCTTC.

This clonotype was picked up many times. V usage is TRBV12-3 or TRBV12-4 and J usage is TRBJ1-1; 8 bases are a match to TRBD1. The CDR3 has 14 residues. Losses at the gene ends were 6 bases for V and 1 base for J; bases not matched to a gene: 4. CDR3 region: CASRGQVGNTEAFF. The DNA of the CDR3 is TGTGCCAGCAGGGGACAGGTTGGGAACACTGAAGCTTTCTTT.

This clonotype was counted ten times or more. The DNA of the CDR3 is TGTGCCAGCAGCTTGCCGGGTTCCACAGATACGCAGTATTTT. Its translation is CASSLPGSTDTQYF. J is TRBJ2-3 and V is TRBV7-8; D is undetermined. Germline loops: CDR1 SGHVS, CDR2 FQNEAQ. This CDR3 region has 14 residues. Trimming removed 3 bases at V and 2 bases at J, with 9 bases between.

This clonotype was seen a few times. The chain is built from TRBV19 and TRBJ2-7; 8 nucleotides match TRBD1. Looked up from germline, CDR1 is LNHDA and CDR2 is SQIVND (reference sequence). This CDR3 has 15 amino acids. The J segment lost 3 bases and the V segment lost 9 bases, leaving 13 bases of the junction unmatched. The CDR3 coding sequence is TGTGCCAGCGATCCCACAGGGGGGCTGGGCTACGAGCAGTACTTC. It yields the protein CASDPTGGLGYEQYF.

This clonotype was detected many times. This chain joins TRBV2 and TRBJ2-7; D is perhaps TRBD1 (5 bases). The CDR3 contains 12 residues. Germline V gene lookup returns CDR1 SNHLY and CDR2 FYNNEI. V was trimmed by 6 bases and J by 5 bases, leaving 11 bases between them. The CDR3 DNA is TGTGCCAGCAGAAAAGACAGCAACGAGCAGTACTTC. Amino acids: CASRKDSNEQYF.

This clonotype was detected only a few times. This chain connects TRBV4-1 to TRBJ1-2, with 9 positions matching TRBD1. This CDR3 comprises 15 residues. With V trimmed by 3 bases and J by 4 bases, 6 bases remained unmatched. Germline CDR1 is MGHRA and CDR2 is YSYEKL. The CDR3 DNA reads TGCGCCAGCAGCCAGGGACAGGGTGACCTCTATGGCTACACCTTC. As protein: CASSQGQGDLYGYTF.

This clonotype was seen a handful of times. The chain employs TRBV3-1 and TRBJ2-7; D might be TRBD2 (6 bases). Germline lookup yields CDR1 LGHDT and CDR2 YNNKEL (reference sequence). Deletions cut 3 bases from V and 4 bases from J, with 16 bases between. The CDR3 spans 15 residues. CDR3: CASSHREESGYEQYF. In DNA form, the CDR3 reads TGTGCCAGCAGCCACCGGGAAGAGAGCGGGTACGAGCAGTACTTC.

This clonotype was seen repeatedly, ten times or more. V is TRBV12-3 or TRBV12-4 and J is TRBJ2-6; D gene unclear. V dropped 6 bases and J dropped 2 bases, with 2 bases sitting between them. The CDR3 has 12 residues. CDR3 in DNA: TGTGCCAGCAGGACTGGGGCCAACGTCCTGACTTTC. It specifies CASRTGANVLTF.